The subject of this entry is one TCR beta chain. The data were produced by immunoSEQ multiplex PCR, yet TCRdb's version contains in-frame clones alone and is incomplete. The sample has some 42,000 clones; roughly 85% are singletons. This sample is drawn from a study of blood T cell repertoires in COVID-19. Germline V gene data show CDR1 as MDHEN and CDR2 as SYDVKM. The CDR3 runs 14 residues. V trimming: 6 bases; J trimming: 0 bases; junction bases outside the gene matches: 5. The clonotype comes from a woman between 65 and 79 years old in a cohort sampled during active COVID-19. The chain recombines TRBV28 with TRBJ2-7; TRBD1 aligns across 7 bases. Sequenced material: peripheral blood. The CDR3 region is CASRAGTVSYEQYF. In DNA form, the CDR3 reads TGTGCCAGCAGGGCCGGGACAGTCTCCTACGAGCAGTACTTC.